One sample yielded the 9 T cell receptor beta chains listed below, sequenced in a study of blood T cell repertoires in COVID-19. The table came from immunoSEQ multiplex PCR; TCRdb's copy has only in-frame clones and leaves some out. Of approximately 300,000 clones in the sample, about 90% were seen once. The sequenced material came from peripheral blood. These receptors originate from a man younger than 35 who had recovered from COVID-19.

The V and J genes are TRBV7-2 and TRBJ1-2; 7 nucleotides agree with TRBD1. CDR1 is SGHTA, CDR2 FQGNSA, per germline. The CDR3 totals 15 residues. The V segment lost 5 bases and the J segment 14 bases; nucleotides outside the gene matches: 20. CDR3 DNA: TGTGCCAGCAGCGCTATCCGGGCAGGGGGTGGATTGAAAACCTTC. Its translation is CASSAIRAGGGLKTF.

The gene calls are TRBV19 and TRBJ2-1; TRBD2 matches 9 bases. V lost 0 bases to trimming and J lost 6 bases; unmatched junction nucleotides: 9. CDR1 is LNHDA and CDR2 is SQIVND in the germline V gene (reference sequence). The CDR3 length is 17 residues. CDR3 bases: TGTGCCAGTAGTATAGATTCCCTAGCGGGAATTCTCAATGAGCAGTTCTTC. As protein: CASSIDSLAGILNEQFF.

The CDR3 region has the DNA TGTGCCAGCAGCGCAGGGACTAGAGGGAACACCGGGGAGCTGTTTTTT. This translates into CASSAGTRGNTGELFF. This chain joins TRBV9 and TRBJ2-2; 8 bases match TRBD2. Germline-derived CDR1 and CDR2 are SGDLS and YYNGEE. This CDR3 spans 16 amino acids. Germline trimming cut 3 bases from V and 1 base from J; bases unmatched to any gene: 5.

The CDR3 coding sequence is TGCAGCTCGACTAGCGGGGCCAACGAGCAGTACTTC. Translation gives CSSTSGANEQYF. The chain combines TRBV29-1 with TRBJ2-7, with 11 bases identical to TRBD2. The germline CDR1 and CDR2 sequences are SQVTM and ANQGSEA. This CDR3 has 12 residues. V lost 8 bases, J lost 5 bases, and 5 bases stayed unmatched.

The chain is built from TRBV6-1 and TRBJ1-2, with D possibly matching TRBD1 (5 bases). CDR3 length: 13 residues. V was pared by 1 base and J by 7 bases, with 10 bases between. Looked up from germline, CDR1 is MNHNS and CDR2 is SASEGT. This chain's CDR3 is CASSEGGGFGYTF. As DNA, the CDR3 is TGTGCCAGCAGTGAAGGCGGGGGATTTGGCTACACCTTC.

This clone was seen once. The chain employs TRBV6-6 and TRBJ1-1; TRBD1 is a possible D gene (5 bases). From germline, CDR1 is MNHNY and CDR2 SVGAGI (reference sequence). This CDR3 is built from 13 residues. The germline V and J ends were trimmed by 5 bases and 0 bases, with 7 bases remaining between them. The CDR3 spells CASSPTVNTEAFF. CDR3 coding DNA: TGTGCCAGCAGTCCGACAGTGAACACTGAAGCTTTCTTT.

The genes are TRBV10-2 and TRBJ2-1; a weak D match, TRBD1 (5 bases). This CDR3 comprises 15 residues. V was shortened by 6 bases and J by 5 bases, with 17 bases between the two germline ends. The V gene's germline CDR1 is WSHSY and CDR2 SAAADI. In DNA, the CDR3 is TGCGCCAGCAGCTCAAAAGAGGCAGGGAACAATGAGCAGTTCTTC. It specifies CASSSKEAGNNEQFF.

The rearrangement uses TRBV2 and TRBJ1-5, with 8 bases that match TRBD1. In germline, CDR1 is SNHLY, CDR2 FYNNEI. With 4 bases clipped from V and 5 bases from J, the junction kept 1 base outside the gene matches. The CDR3 has 13 residues. The CDR3 loop reads CASSGTGYQPQHF. DNA for the CDR3: TGTGCCAGCAGTGGGACAGGGTATCAGCCCCAGCATTTT.

CDR3 amino acids: CASSPSGSPYNEQFF. CDR3 DNA: TGTGCCAGCAGCCCGAGCGGGTCGCCATACAATGAGCAGTTCTTC. The J gene is TRBJ2-1, the V gene TRBV7-6; TRBD2 might be the D (6 bases). Trimming took off 5 bases at V and 4 bases at J, with 15 bases between the two ends. The CDR3 covers 15 residues. Looked up from germline, CDR1 is SGHVS and CDR2 is FNYEAQ.